The 30 T cell receptor beta chains reported below all come from one sample, sequenced in a study of CD8 T cells in ankylosing spondylitis. From the 5' RACE reads, TCRdb called clonotypes with MiXCR, one entry per CDR3 protein. Among approximately 300,000 distinct CDR3 sequences, 20% were seen once, and the ten largest hold 7.8%. Input material: blood, either unsorted or a sorted T cell fraction (not recorded which). All receptors derive from a male donor with ankylosing spondylitis or in good health (not recorded which).

This rearrangement joins TRBV20-1 to TRBJ1-1, with TRBD1 as a possible D gene (5 bases). V dropped 0 bases and J dropped 0 bases, with 17 bases sitting between them. CDR1 and CDR2 from the germline V gene are DFQATT and SNEGSKA (reference sequence). The CDR3 has 17 residues. The CDR3 nucleotides are TGCAGTGCTAGAGATGCGGGCAGGGTGACGATGAACACTGAAGCTTTCTTT. Translated: CSARDAGRVTMNTEAFF.

The chain carries TRBV28 and TRBJ1-5; D unresolved. The V end lost 2 bases, the J end lost 3 bases, and 11 bases lay between the germline ends. The V gene's germline CDR1 is MDHEN and CDR2 SYDVKM. The CDR3 sequence is 15 residues long. The CDR3 DNA follows: TGTGCCAGCAGTTTAGCCGGGGTTGTCAATCAGCCCCAGCATTTT. Amino acid sequence: CASSLAGVVNQPQHF.

This clonotype occurred a few times. J is TRBJ2-3 and V is TRBV20-1; TRBD1 matches 9 bases. The CDR3 is 14 residues long. CDR1 is DFQATT and CDR2 is SNEGSKA in the germline V gene (reference sequence). The junction had 5 bases not matched to a gene; V was cut back by 1 base and J by 6 bases. The CDR3 DNA is TGCAGTGCTAGAGTGGGGACAGGGAGCGATACGCAGTATTTT. Protein: CSARVGTGSDTQYF.

This clonotype showed up just once. The chain couples TRBV29-1 to TRBJ2-1; either TRBD1 or TRBD2 may supply D (5 bases each). Germline lookup yields CDR1 SQVTM and CDR2 ANQGSEA. This CDR3 comprises 13 residues. V lost 6 bases and J lost 7, with 16 bases in between. The CDR3 nucleotides are TGCAGCGTGGCCGGGACCTTAGAAAATGAGCAGTTCTTC. Amino acids: CSVAGTLENEQFF.

The sample holds many counts of this clonotype. This sequence joins TRBV6-1 and TRBJ1-2; D unclear. The CDR3 loop spans 14 amino acids. V was cut by 1 base and J by 6 bases, with 12 bases left in between. Germline loops: CDR1 MNHNS, CDR2 SASEGT. The CDR3 DNA reads as TGTGCCAGCAGTGAAGTGGAGGCCGGGGATGGCTACACCTTC. Translated: CASSEVEAGDGYTF.

This clonotype was detected only a few times. The chain links TRBV4-2 to TRBJ1-2, with D unresolved. The CDR3 has 12 residues. V lost 8 bases and J lost 4, with 11 bases in between. The germline V gene encodes CDR1 LGHNA and CDR2 YNFKEQ. The CDR3 is CASARESYGYTF. CDR3 nucleotides: TGTGCCAGCGCACGGGAGTCCTATGGCTACACCTTC.

The chain joins TRBV27 to TRBJ1-5; perhaps TRBD1 as D (6 bases). Germline lookup yields CDR1 MNHEY and CDR2 SMNVEV (reference sequence). The germline V and J ends were trimmed by 3 bases and 3 bases, with 9 bases remaining between them. The CDR3 runs to 14 residues. The CDR3: CASSFSGDNQPQHF. The DNA for the CDR3 is TGTGCCAGCAGTTTCTCAGGGGACAATCAGCCCCAGCATTTT.

This clonotype was observed at least ten times. The chain links TRBV27 to TRBJ1-1; TRBD1 matches 7 bases. The V segment lost 6 bases and the J segment 0 bases; nucleotides outside the gene matches: 4. This CDR3 region has 14 residues. The germline gives CDR1 MNHEY, CDR2 SMNVEV (reference sequence). The CDR3 nucleotides read TGTGCCAGCAGCAGGGGGAGAATGAACACTGAAGCTTTCTTT. As protein: CASSRGRMNTEAFF.

This clonotype was observed many times. This sequence joins TRBV12-3 or TRBV12-4 and TRBJ2-3, with a weak D call TRBD2 (6 bases). V was pared by 3 bases and J by 5 bases, with 12 bases between. This CDR3 contains 14 residues. CDR3 residues: CASSFIGSGDTQYF. The DNA of the CDR3 is TGTGCCAGCAGTTTTATCGGGAGTGGAGATACGCAGTATTTT.

Many counts were recorded for this clonotype. The CDR3: CASSLVSETQYF. The DNA of the CDR3 is TGTGCCAGCAGCTTAGTTTCAGAGACCCAGTACTTC. This chain connects TRBV7-2 to TRBJ2-5; no definite D call. Germline loops: CDR1 SGHTA, CDR2 FQGNSA. This CDR3 region has 12 residues. Trimming shortened V by 1 base and J by 4 bases, and 4 bases separated the two germline ends. The full variable domain, in which reference TRBV7-2 and TRBJ2-5 provide the parts outside the CDR3, is GAGVSQSPSNKVTEKGKDVELRCDPISGHTALYWYRQSLGQGLEFLIYFQGNSAPDKSGLPSDRFSAERTGGSVSTLTIQRTQQEDSAVYLCASSLVSETQYFGPGTRLLVL.

The rearrangement uses TRBV12-3 or TRBV12-4 and TRBJ1-5; D gene uncertain. V lost 7 bases, J lost 5 bases, and 9 bases lay in between. The CDR3 covers 12 residues. DNA of the CDR3: TGTGCCAGCACGGACGATGATCAGCCCCAGCATTTT. This gives the protein CASTDDDQPQHF.

This clonotype was picked up a small number of times. J is TRBJ2-2 and V is TRBV12-3 or TRBV12-4; D remains ambiguous. CDR3 size: 16 residues. V was clipped by 7 bases and J by 2 bases, with 17 bases between them. CDR3 in amino acids: CASTPRLASNTGELFF. The CDR3 bases are TGTGCCAGCACCCCCCGGCTGGCGAGCAACACCGGGGAGCTGTTTTTT.

The chain links TRBV7-9 to TRBJ2-1; possibly TRBD1 or TRBD2 for D (5 bases each). Trimming removed 5 bases from V and 8 bases from J, with 16 bases in between. The CDR3 extends over 14 amino acids. CDR1 is SEHNR, CDR2 FQNEAQ, per germline (reference sequence). The CDR3 protein is CASSRLGGMDEQFF. For the CDR3, the DNA is TGTGCCAGCAGCCGGCTTGGGGGTATGGATGAGCAGTTCTTC.

The CDR3 coding sequence is TGTGCCACCAGCAGAGTGTTAGGGACAGGGGGCGACGGGGAGCTGTTTTTT. Translation: CATSRVLGTGGDGELFF. The chain couples TRBV15 to TRBJ2-2, with 12 bases identical to TRBD1. Trimming took 1 base from V and 7 from J; bases not matched to a gene: 7. Germline lookup yields CDR1 LNHNV and CDR2 YYDKDF (reference sequence). The CDR3 has 17 residues.

This clonotype appeared a few times. One end of the junction is discordant with germline, which a read error may explain. In DNA form, the CDR3 reads TGTGCCAGCAGCTTAATCGCAGCGGGGGCCGCGGTCTTC. This translates into CASSLIAAGAAVF. The chain links TRBV11-2 to TRBJ2-1; 8 bases line up with TRBD2. The CDR3 sequence is 13 residues long. From germline, CDR1 is SGHAT and CDR2 FQNNGV.

The J gene is TRBJ2-5, the V gene TRBV10-3; tentatively, D is TRBD2 (5 bases). V was shortened by 2 bases and J by 2 bases, with 9 bases between the two germline ends. Germline-derived CDR1 and CDR2 are ENHRY and SYGVKD. The CDR3 extends over 14 amino acids. For the CDR3, the DNA is TGTGCCATCAGTGAGGGGAGTAGACAAGAGACCCAGTACTTC. Translating it yields CAISEGSRQETQYF.

This chain connects TRBV10-2 to TRBJ2-7, with TRBD2 matching 10 bases. Losses at the gene ends were 5 bases for V and 1 base for J; bases not matched to a gene: 17. The V gene's germline CDR1 is WSHSY and CDR2 SAAADI. The CDR3 is made up of 19 amino acids. CDR3 loop: CASSRSGLAGAGASYEQYV. CDR3 coding DNA: TGCGCCAGCAGTCGGTCTGGCCTAGCGGGAGCGGGAGCTTCCTACGAGCAGTACGTC.

This clonotype showed up many times. V gene TRBV5-1 combines with J gene TRBJ1-5; TRBD1 is a possible D gene (6 bases). CDR1 SGHRS and CDR2 YFSETQ come from the germline V gene. The CDR3 consists of 15 residues. V was clipped by 0 bases and J by 2 bases, with 9 bases between them. The CDR3: CASSLGGLGNQPQHF. CDR3 coding DNA: TGCGCCAGCAGCTTGGGGGGGCTCGGCAATCAGCCCCAGCATTTT.

This clonotype was recorded at least ten times. The chain recombines TRBV5-4 with TRBJ2-1; 7 positions agree with TRBD2. The CDR3 covers 15 residues. Germline lookup yields CDR1 SGHNT and CDR2 YYREEE (reference sequence). J was trimmed by 4 bases and V by 2 bases; bases with no gene match: 6. CDR3 DNA: TGTGCCAGCAGCTTCGGGGGAGGGCCTTACAATGAGCAGTTCTTC. It codes for CASSFGGGPYNEQFF.

The chain recombines TRBV2 with TRBJ2-3, with D possibly being TRBD2 (6 bases). V was shortened by 8 bases and J by 3 bases, with 12 bases between the two germline ends. Germline V gene lookup returns CDR1 SNHLY and CDR2 FYNNEI. This CDR3 spans 13 amino acids. This CDR3 reads CASVGGRTDTQYF. CDR3 nucleotides: TGTGCCAGCGTTGGGGGGAGGACAGATACGCAGTATTTT. Supplemented by reference TRBV2 and TRBJ2-3, the full variable domain reads EPEVTQTPSHQVTQMGQEVILRCVPISNHLYFYWYRQILGQKVEFLVSFYNNEISEKSEIFDDQFSVERPDGSNFTLKIRSTKLEDSAMYFCASVGGRTDTQYFGPGTRLTVL.

The V and J genes are TRBV7-9 and TRBJ2-2, with TRBD1 matching 7 bases. V dropped 4 bases and J dropped 4; count of bases not matched to a gene: 6. Germline V gene lookup returns CDR1 SEHNR and CDR2 FQNEAQ (reference sequence). The CDR3 loop spans 15 amino acids. CDR3 region: CASSSDRVSTGELFF. In DNA, the CDR3 is TGTGCCAGCAGCTCCGACAGGGTTTCCACCGGGGAGCTGTTTTTT.

In the case of this clonotype: This may be a read error: a much more frequent sequence differs by one nucleotide. This rearrangement joins TRBV10-3 to TRBJ1-1, with D tentatively TRBD1 (6 bases). Trimming cost V 4 bases and J 4 bases, with 16 bases left between them. The CDR3 contains 15 residues. CDR1 ENHRY and CDR2 SYGVKD come from the germline V gene. CDR3 region: CAISGQERGGTEAFF. As DNA, the CDR3 is TGTGCCATCAGTGGACAGGAAAGGGGTGGCACTGAAGCTTTCTTT.

For this clonotype: This may arise from a read error, as a much more abundant clone is one base away. This rearrangement joins TRBV6-1 to TRBJ1-5; 8 nucleotides align to TRBD1. CDR1 and CDR2 (germline): MNHNS, SASEGT. The CDR3 runs to 15 residues. Trimming at V came to 2 bases and at J to 1 base, leaving 1 base not matched to a gene. The CDR3 region is CASSEQGASNQPQHF. In DNA form, the CDR3 reads TGTGCCAGCAGTGAACAGGGGGCGAGCAATCAGCCCCAGCATTTT.

The rearrangement links TRBV5-1 to TRBJ1-4; 9 bases agree with TRBD1. Looked up from germline, CDR1 is SGHRS and CDR2 is YFSETQ. V was clipped by 4 bases and J by 3 bases; unmatched bases: 7. The CDR3 contains 16 residues. In DNA, the CDR3 is TGCGCCAGCAGCCCCAACCGGGACAGGGCTAATGAAAAACTGTTTTTT. It encodes CASSPNRDRANEKLFF.

The V call is TRBV20-1, the J call TRBJ2-2, with TRBD2 identical over 11 bases. The CDR3 has 15 amino acids. V shed 6 bases, J shed 4 bases, and the junction held 7 bases outside the gene matches. Germline V gene lookup returns CDR1 DFQATT and CDR2 SNEGSKA (reference sequence). CDR3 bases: TGCAGTGCGATAGGGACTAGCGGTCCCACCGGGGAGCTGTTTTTT. It yields the protein CSAIGTSGPTGELFF.

This clonotype has more than one count but fewer than ten. The gene calls are TRBV3-1 and TRBJ2-1; TRBD2 agrees at 12 bases. V gave up 4 bases and J gave up 4 bases; unmatched junction bases: 5. From germline, CDR1 is LGHDT and CDR2 YNNKEL (reference sequence). CDR3 length: 16 residues. CDR3 in amino acids: CASSLGLAGPYNEQFF. The CDR3 DNA sequence: TGTGCCAGCAGCCTCGGACTAGCGGGGCCTTACAATGAGCAGTTCTTC.

This clonotype was seen many times. The chain employs TRBV3-1 and TRBJ1-1; D is uncertain. The germline gives CDR1 LGHDT, CDR2 YNNKEL (reference sequence). The CDR3 length is 13 residues. Trimming pared 3 bases from V and 4 bases from J, leaving 9 bases between. The CDR3 coding sequence is TGTGCCAGCAGCCAGTTGGGCGGCACTGAAGCTTTCTTT. Encoded protein: CASSQLGGTEAFF.

The CDR3 DNA follows: TGCAGTGCTCCCCGGCCGGGACTAGCGGGATTCGGAGAGACCCAGTACTTC. Its translation: CSAPRPGLAGFGETQYF. The V gene is TRBV20-1, the J gene TRBJ2-5, with 13 bases aligning to TRBD2. V trimming: 5 bases; J trimming: 4 bases; junction bases outside the gene matches: 13. The germline V gene has CDR1 DFQATT and CDR2 SNEGSKA (reference sequence). The CDR3 contains 17 residues.

This clonotype was counted many times. CDR3 amino acids: CAIAESSYEQYV. The CDR3 region has the DNA TGTGCCATAGCAGAGTCCTCCTACGAGCAGTACGTC. This chain links TRBV12-3 or TRBV12-4 with TRBJ2-7; D remains unclear. The CDR3 consists of 12 residues. The V gene lost 10 bases and the J gene lost 0 bases, with 10 bases spanning the gap.

In this sample, this clonotype turned up a few times. As DNA, the CDR3 is TGTGCCAGCAGCAAAGCTGGGTGGACCGGGGAGCTGTTTTTT. As protein: CASSKAGWTGELFF. This chain joins TRBV21-1 and TRBJ2-2. TRBV21-1 represents a pseudogene. The CDR3 extends over 14 amino acids.